The next 23 T cell receptor beta chains were all read from a single sample in a study of Graves' ophthalmopathy and Graves' hyperthyroidism. Investigators amplified TCR beta CDR3 regions from RNA transcripts. The first round was an RT-PCR with HTBI primers, and the second round was a multiplex PCR. From the multiplex PCR reads, TCRdb called clonotypes with MiXCR, one entry per CDR3 protein. The data contain hundreds of thousands of distinct CDR3 sequences, about 46% of them singletons. Sequencing input: peripheral blood. The receptors were gathered from an adult man with Graves' ophthalmopathy.

The chain couples TRBV9 to TRBJ2-7; weak D call: TRBD2 (6 bases). From germline, CDR1 is SGDLS and CDR2 YYNGEE. This CDR3 has 16 amino acids. V was clipped by 6 bases and J by 3 bases, with 22 bases between them. The CDR3 nucleotides read TGTGCCAGCAACCGGGGAGGAACAGCTACAGTCTACGAGCAGTACTTC. Its protein is CASNRGGTATVYEQYF.

The V gene is TRBV27, the J gene TRBJ2-7; D not certain. Germline V gene sequence: CDR1 MNHEY, CDR2 SMNVEV (reference sequence). V gave up 6 bases and J gave up 6 bases, with 18 bases separating them. The CDR3 has 14 residues. As DNA, the CDR3 is TGTGCCAGCAGCCTGGATGGTGGGCAGTTCGAGCAGTACTTC. This translates into CASSLDGGQFEQYF.

This chain joins TRBV29-1 and TRBJ2-7; unclear D gene. The V gene's germline CDR1 is SQVTM and CDR2 ANQGSEA. This CDR3 is built from 9 residues. Deletions cut 8 bases from V and 7 bases from J, with 9 bases between. The CDR3 is CSSGREQYF. CDR3 sequence (DNA): TGCAGCAGTGGACGAGAGCAGTACTTC.

This clonotype was seen only a few times. V gene TRBV15 combines with J gene TRBJ1-2, with TRBD1 matching 8 bases. The CDR3 has 15 residues. Trimming cost V 2 bases and J 5 bases; bases outside gene matches: 7. Germline V gene sequence: CDR1 LNHNV, CDR2 YYDKDF (reference sequence). Here the CDR3 reads CATSRTRQGAYGYTF. DNA of the CDR3: TGTGCCACCAGCAGAACAAGGCAGGGGGCTTATGGCTACACCTTC.

The rearrangement joins TRBV9 to TRBJ1-4; D unresolved. V was pared by 4 bases and J by 8 bases, with 18 bases between. The CDR3 has 15 amino acids. Germline loops: CDR1 SGDLS, CDR2 YYNGEE. The CDR3 sequence: CASSQRRGYEEKLFF. CDR3 nucleotide sequence: TGTGCCAGCAGCCAGCGACGGGGTTATGAGGAAAAACTGTTTTTT.

This clonotype came up a few times. The chain employs TRBV20-1 and TRBJ2-5, with a possible D match to TRBD1 (5 bases). The germline V gene encodes CDR1 DFQATT and CDR2 SNEGSKA (reference sequence). This CDR3 is built from 13 residues. Trimming stripped 5 bases from V and 3 bases from J, with 13 bases between. Here the CDR3 reads CSAFGQGEETQYF. In DNA form, the CDR3 reads TGCAGTGCTTTCGGACAAGGGGAAGAGACCCAGTACTTC.

This clonotype was observed many times. The rearrangement uses TRBV2 and TRBJ1-2; 11 bases agree with TRBD1. Losses at the gene ends were 3 bases for V and 8 bases for J; bases not matched to a gene: 5. Germline V gene data show CDR1 as SNHLY and CDR2 as FYNNEI. The CDR3 spans 14 residues. CDR3 coding DNA: TGTGCCAGCAGTGATGGACAGGGGGCGAGAGGCTACACCTTC. Translated: CASSDGQGARGYTF.

This chain uses TRBV2 with TRBJ2-5; D call uncertain. V was cut by 0 bases and J by 4 bases, with 12 bases left in between. The germline V gene has CDR1 SNHLY and CDR2 FYNNEI. This CDR3 region has 15 residues. CDR3 sequence (DNA): TGTGCCAGCAGTGAAGCGACCGAAACTGGAGAGACCCAGTACTTC. This gives the protein CASSEATETGETQYF.

This chain joins TRBV7-8 and TRBJ2-7; D tentatively reads TRBD1 or TRBD2 (5 bases each). The CDR3 loop spans 14 amino acids. The germline gives CDR1 SGHVS, CDR2 FQNEAQ. The V and J ends lost 5 bases and 3 bases respectively, with 14 bases between them. CDR3 sequence: CASSDWGSHYEQYF. CDR3 sequence (DNA): TGTGCCAGCAGCGACTGGGGGAGCCACTACGAGCAGTACTTC.

A remark on this clonotype: One end of the junction is discordant with germline, which a read error may explain. The V gene is TRBV10-3, the J gene TRBJ1-1; perhaps TRBD1 as D (5 bases). Germline loops: CDR1 ENHRY, CDR2 SYGVKD. The CDR3 length is 14 residues. In DNA, the CDR3 is TGTGCCAGCAGTTACCTCGCCGAGACAGTGGGAGCTTTCTTT. Protein product: CASSYLAETVGAFF.

The chain links TRBV19 to TRBJ1-3; 8 positions match TRBD1. The V segment lost 5 bases and the J segment 3 bases; nucleotides outside the gene matches: 9. This CDR3 is 16 amino acids long. The V gene's germline CDR1 is LNHDA and CDR2 SQIVND (reference sequence). CDR3 sequence (DNA): TGTGCCAGTAGTTCGAGGACAGGGCCCAGTGGAAACACCATATATTTT. This encodes CASSSRTGPSGNTIYF.

This clonotype was counted many times. The J gene is TRBJ2-5, the V gene TRBV25-1; D gene ambiguous. This CDR3 contains 15 residues. CDR1 MGHDK and CDR2 SYGVNS come from the germline V gene. Deletions cut 2 bases from V and 4 bases from J, with 14 bases between. The DNA of the CDR3 is TGTGCCAGCAGTGAAGGTGCTAGGGCATTAGAGACCCAGTACTTC. It encodes CASSEGARALETQYF. The full variable domain, in which reference TRBV25-1 and TRBJ2-5 provide the parts outside the CDR3, is EADIYQTPRYLVIGTGKKITLECSQTMGHDKMYWYQQDPGMELHLIHYSYGVNSTEKGDLSSESTVSRIRTEHFPLTLESARPSHTSQYLCASSEGARALETQYFGPGTRLLVL.

The V call is TRBV4-2, the J call TRBJ1-1; D is uncertain. The CDR3 length is 13 residues. V lost 0 bases and J lost 1, with 3 bases in between. Germline CDR1 and CDR2: LGHNA and YNFKEQ. CDR3 region: CASSQDGNTEAFF. The DNA of the CDR3 is TGTGCCAGCAGCCAAGACGGGAACACTGAAGCTTTCTTT.

The V call is TRBV14, the J call TRBJ1-2; D remains unclear. Germline V gene data show CDR1 as SGHDN and CDR2 as FVKESK. CDR3 length equals 14 residues. The germline V and J ends were trimmed by 3 bases and 2 bases, with 10 bases remaining between them. CDR3 sequence (DNA): TGTGCCAGCAGCCATGAGGTCCGGAACTATGGCTACACCTTC. This sequence encodes CASSHEVRNYGYTF. The variable domain in full, with the rest retrieved from reference TRBV14 and TRBJ1-2, is EAGVTQFPSHSVIEKGQTVTLRCDPISGHDNLYWYRRVMGKEIKFLLHFVKESKQDESGMPNNRFLAERTGGTYSTLKVQPAELEDSGVYFCASSHEVRNYGYTFGSGTRLTVV.

This clonotype was counted a few times. The rearrangement uses TRBV20-1 and TRBJ2-2; TRBD1 matches at 8 bases. V lost 0 bases to trimming and J lost 3 bases; unmatched junction nucleotides: 9. CDR3 length equals 17 residues. Germline V gene sequence: CDR1 DFQATT, CDR2 SNEGSKA (reference sequence). DNA for the CDR3: TGCAGTGCTAGAGATAGGGAGGACAGGGCGGACACCGGGGAGCTGTTTTTT. Translating it yields CSARDREDRADTGELFF.

The V call is TRBV20-1, the J call TRBJ2-7; 7 positions agree with TRBD1. The junction had 12 bases not matched to a gene; V was cut back by 3 bases and J by 4 bases. CDR3 size: 15 residues. Germline V CDR1 and CDR2: DFQATT, SNEGSKA (reference sequence). The CDR3, as DNA: TGCAGTGCTAGTCGTGCCGGGACAGAGGATTACGAGCAGTACTTC. Translated, it gives CSASRAGTEDYEQYF.

This clonotype came up a few times. The rearrangement links TRBV7-9 to TRBJ1-3; TRBD1 matches 7 bases. The germline V gene encodes CDR1 SEHNR and CDR2 FQNEAQ (reference sequence). Trimming took 5 bases from V and 4 from J; bases not matched to a gene: 8. This CDR3 has 15 amino acids. CDR3 bases: TGTGCCAGCAGCGAGGGAGGGGGCTCGGGAAACACCATATATTTT. Its translation: CASSEGGGSGNTIYF.

The table lists this clonotype with a few counts. At one boundary the junction diverges from the germline segment, which might be a read error. The chain links TRBV15 to TRBJ1-5; 9 bases fit TRBD1. In germline, CDR1 is LNHNV, CDR2 YYDKDF (reference sequence). The CDR3 length is 16 residues. This CDR3 is CATSSSLQGANQPQHF. CDR3 in DNA: TGTGCCACCAGCAGCTCCTTACAGGGGGCAAATCAGCCCCAACATTTT.

The chain links TRBV2 to TRBJ1-4; TRBD1 matches at 10 bases. V shed 5 bases and J 7 bases; nucleotides not matched to a gene: 4. CDR1 SNHLY and CDR2 FYNNEI come from the germline V gene. This CDR3 is built from 14 residues. The CDR3 sequence: CASSLRQGAEKLFF. In nucleotides, the CDR3 is TGTGCCAGCAGTTTAAGACAGGGGGCTGAAAAACTGTTTTTT.

The rearrangement uses TRBV24-1 and TRBJ2-5; 7 bases are a match to TRBD2. This CDR3 is built from 13 residues. V gave up 7 bases and J gave up 3 bases; unmatched junction bases: 4. Germline values: CDR1 KGHDR, CDR2 SFDVKD. The CDR3 loop reads CATSGEGKETQYF. CDR3 sequence (DNA): TGTGCCACCAGCGGGGAGGGGAAAGAGACCCAGTACTTC.

This chain links TRBV9 with TRBJ2-2; the match to TRBD1 covers 8 bases. With 3 bases clipped from V and 0 bases from J, the junction kept 4 bases outside the gene matches. CDR1 SGDLS and CDR2 YYNGEE come from the germline V gene. The CDR3 covers 16 residues. The CDR3 DNA reads as TGTGCCAGCAGCGCGCGACAGGGGCCGAACACCGGGGAGCTGTTTTTT. This translates into CASSARQGPNTGELFF.

This clonotype was counted between two and nine times. The CDR3 protein is CASSADSYEQYF. The CDR3 coding sequence is TGTGCCAGCAGCGCCGACAGCTACGAGCAGTACTTC. The gene calls are TRBV9 and TRBJ2-7; TRBD1 is a possible D gene (5 bases). V lost 3 bases and J 3 bases, leaving 7 bases between the germline ends. Germline CDR1 is SGDLS and CDR2 is YYNGEE. The CDR3 extends over 12 amino acids.

A remark on this clonotype: At one boundary the junction diverges from the germline segment, which might be a read error. The chain carries TRBV5-1 and TRBJ2-5; 10 bases are a match to TRBD2. CDR1 SGHRS and CDR2 YFSETQ come from the germline V gene. This CDR3 has 15 amino acids. In nucleotides, the CDR3 is TGCGCCACCAGCGGGGGGGCGGAGTCGTCCGAGACCCAGTACTTC. The encoded protein is CATSGGAESSETQYF.